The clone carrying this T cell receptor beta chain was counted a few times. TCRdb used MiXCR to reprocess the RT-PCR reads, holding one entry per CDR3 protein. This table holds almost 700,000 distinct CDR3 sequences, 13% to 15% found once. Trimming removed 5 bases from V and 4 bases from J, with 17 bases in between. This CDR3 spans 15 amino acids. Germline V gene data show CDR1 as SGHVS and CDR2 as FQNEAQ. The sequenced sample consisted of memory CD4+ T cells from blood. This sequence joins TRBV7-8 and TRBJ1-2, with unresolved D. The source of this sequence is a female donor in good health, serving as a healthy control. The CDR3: CASSLSEGGFYGYTF. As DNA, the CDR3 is TGTGCCAGCAGCCTTTCGGAAGGAGGATTCTATGGCTACACCTTC.